The 25 T cell receptor beta chains given below trace back to one sample, sequenced in a study of blood T cell repertoires in COVID-19. The protocol was immunoSEQ multiplex PCR, while the TCRdb copy is restricted to in-frame clones and leaves out a portion. Altogether roughly 76,000 clones are present, under 95% being singletons, with the ten largest covering over 1.2%. Material for sequencing was peripheral blood. The receptors shown here come from a man over 45 with acute or convalescent COVID-19.

The V call is TRBV10-3, the J call TRBJ2-1; 8 bases fit TRBD1. CDR3 length: 12 residues. Germline V gene lookup returns CDR1 ENHRY and CDR2 SYGVKD. Trimming cost V 9 bases and J 6 bases; bases outside gene matches: 4. The CDR3 region is CAIQGAINEQFF. CDR3 bases: TGTGCCATTCAGGGGGCGATCAATGAGCAGTTCTTC.

This clone was detected once. At one boundary the junction diverges from the germline segment, which might be a read error. This chain uses TRBV28 with TRBJ1-6; no reliable D call. There are 9 residues in the CDR3. From germline, CDR1 is MDHEN and CDR2 SYDVKM. CDR3 sequence (DNA): TGTGCCAGCAGACATGGCAGAACATTT. Protein product: CASRHGRTF.

This clone has just one count. The chain couples TRBV7-9 to TRBJ1-1, with D unresolved. CDR1 is SEHNR, CDR2 FQNEAQ, per germline (reference sequence). Trimming stripped 1 base from V and 0 bases from J, with 3 bases between. This CDR3 region has 13 residues. This chain's CDR3 is CASSLDMNTEAFF. The CDR3 DNA follows: TGTGCCAGCAGCTTAGATATGAACACTGAAGCTTTCTTT.

This sequence joins TRBV18 and TRBJ2-7; D remains unclear. The germline V gene encodes CDR1 KGHSH and CDR2 LQKENI. V shed 1 base and J shed 2 bases, with 6 bases lying between them. The CDR3 runs to 13 residues. The CDR3 DNA is TGTGCCAGCTCACCACGCCGGGCCTACGAGCAGTACTTC. Its protein is CASSPRRAYEQYF.

V is TRBV7-3 and J is TRBJ2-3; 8 nucleotides match TRBD2. CDR3 length equals 15 residues. Germline CDR1 SGHTA, CDR2 FQGTGA. Trimming at V came to 4 bases and at J to 3 bases, leaving 6 bases not matched to a gene. CDR3 sequence (DNA): TGTGCCAGCAGCTCTTCGGGGGGGCTAACAGATACGCAGTATTTT. Amino acid sequence: CASSSSGGLTDTQYF.

The chain joins TRBV7-9 to TRBJ1-6; D is possibly TRBD1 (6 bases). V shed 4 bases and J shed 3 bases, with 10 bases lying between them. This CDR3 contains 15 residues. Germline V gives CDR1 SEHNR, CDR2 FQNEAQ (reference sequence). In nucleotides, the CDR3 is TGTGCCAGCAGCTCACAGGGCTACTATAATTCACCCCTCCACTTT. Protein product: CASSSQGYYNSPLHF.

V and J are TRBV28 and TRBJ1-2; perhaps TRBD1 as D (6 bases). Trimming cost V 8 bases and J 3 bases, with 16 bases left between them. Germline V gene data show CDR1 as MDHEN and CDR2 as SYDVKM. The CDR3 has 14 amino acids. CDR3 protein: CASGSGANYYGYTF. The CDR3 DNA sequence: TGTGCCAGCGGCTCAGGGGCAAACTACTATGGCTACACCTTC.

The CDR3 loop is CSVEPGDEQFF. As DNA, the CDR3 is TGCAGCGTTGAACCAGGGGATGAGCAGTTCTTC. V is TRBV29-1 and J is TRBJ2-1, with D possibly TRBD1 on 6 matching bases. This CDR3 is 11 amino acids long. Deletions cut 2 bases from V and 8 bases from J, with 7 bases between. CDR1 is SQVTM and CDR2 is ANQGSEA in the germline V gene.

The chain is built from TRBV5-4 and TRBJ2-3; 10 bases map to TRBD1. Per germline, CDR1 SGHNT and CDR2 YYREEE (reference sequence). CDR3 length equals 16 residues. Losses at the gene ends were 6 bases for V and 5 bases for J; bases not matched to a gene: 12. Here the CDR3 reads CASTLYSGQGRDTQYF. In DNA, the CDR3 is TGTGCCAGCACTTTATATTCGGGACAGGGGAGAGATACGCAGTATTTT.

The J gene is TRBJ2-1, the V gene TRBV27, with TRBD2 identical over 7 bases. J gave up 3 bases and V 0 bases, and 2 bases lay outside the gene matches. The CDR3 has 15 residues. Germline assignment: CDR1 MNHEY and CDR2 SMNVEV (reference sequence). CDR3 loop: CASSLSASGYNEQFF. DNA for the CDR3: TGTGCCAGCAGTTTATCGGCTAGCGGCTACAATGAGCAGTTCTTC.

This chain uses TRBV28 with TRBJ1-2; D unresolved. From germline, CDR1 is MDHEN and CDR2 SYDVKM. This CDR3 is built from 11 residues. Trimming pared 10 bases from V and 5 bases from J, leaving 11 bases between. The chain's CDR3 is CATSGVYGYTF. The CDR3 nucleotides read TGTGCCACCTCCGGGGTTTATGGCTACACCTTC.

The CDR3 loop reads CASHRAGQNYNSPLHF. The CDR3 region has the DNA TGTGCCAGCCATAGGGCAGGACAAAATTATAATTCACCCCTCCACTTT. V gene TRBV28 combines with J gene TRBJ1-6, with D possibly being TRBD1 (5 bases). CDR1 is MDHEN, CDR2 SYDVKM, per germline. Deletions cut 8 bases from V and 4 bases from J, with 18 bases between. CDR3 size: 16 residues.

V and J are TRBV7-2 and TRBJ1-5; the D is unclear. This CDR3 spans 12 amino acids. Looked up from germline, CDR1 is SGHTA and CDR2 is FQGNSA. V shed 4 bases and J shed 2 bases, with 3 bases lying between them. The CDR3 nucleotides are TGTGCCAGCAGCTCCGGCAATCAGCCCCAGCATTTT. It is translated as CASSSGNQPQHF.

This chain links TRBV18 with TRBJ1-3; 9 nucleotides line up with TRBD1. Germline loops: CDR1 KGHSH, CDR2 LQKENI. V lost 5 bases and J lost 4; bases outside the gene matches: 6. This CDR3 comprises 15 residues. Here the CDR3 reads CASSDGTGQGNTIYF. CDR3 nucleotide sequence: TGTGCCAGCTCAGACGGGACAGGGCAAGGAAACACCATATATTTT.

V is TRBV30 and J is TRBJ1-3; TRBD1 might be the D (5 bases). The V gene's germline CDR1 is GTSNPN and CDR2 SVGIG (reference sequence). CDR3 size: 13 residues. V lost 2 bases and J 2 bases, leaving 7 bases between the germline ends. This CDR3 is CAWSRGAGNTIYF. CDR3 DNA: TGTGCCTGGAGTCGGGGGGCTGGAAACACCATATATTTT.

The chain joins TRBV14 to TRBJ1-4; unclear D gene. Trimming took 4 bases from V and 4 from J, leaving 7 bases between them. The CDR3 has 13 residues. Germline V gene lookup returns CDR1 SGHDN and CDR2 FVKESK. In DNA, the CDR3 is TGTGCCAGCAGCCTCTACTTTAATGAAAAACTGTTTTTT. Amino acids: CASSLYFNEKLFF.

V and J are TRBV4-2 and TRBJ2-7; a possible D gene is TRBD2 (5 bases). Germline V lookup: CDR1 LGHNA, CDR2 YNFKEQ. The CDR3 consists of 15 residues. V lost 0 bases, J lost 2 bases, and 11 bases lay in between. CDR3 residues: CASSQEAGGPYEQYV. The CDR3 nucleotides read TGTGCCAGCAGCCAAGAGGCGGGCGGCCCCTACGAGCAGTACGTC.

The CDR3: CASSNRDRDSPLHF. The CDR3 region has the DNA TGTGCCAGCAGCAACAGGGATCGAGATTCACCCCTCCACTTT. The chain carries TRBV3-1 (or the pseudogene TRBV3-2) and TRBJ1-6, with a tentative D call TRBD1 (6 bases). V gave up 5 bases and J gave up 8 bases, with 13 bases separating them. Looked up from germline, CDR1 is LGHDT and CDR2 is YNNKEL (reference sequence). The CDR3 covers 14 residues.

This chain joins TRBV7-3 and TRBJ2-1; 9 bases line up with TRBD2. Germline CDR1 is SGHTA and CDR2 is FQGTGA. This CDR3 is 16 amino acids long. J lost 9 bases, V lost 3 bases, and 12 bases had no gene match. The CDR3 here is CASSLGLAGGTGEQFF. CDR3 in DNA: TGTGCCAGCAGCTTGGGTTTGGCGGGAGGGACTGGTGAGCAGTTCTTC.

DNA of the CDR3: TGTGCCAGCAGGGGAGGACATTTCTATGGCTACACCTTC. Protein: CASRGGHFYGYTF. The V and J genes are TRBV2 and TRBJ1-2; weak D call: TRBD1 (5 bases). Trimming cost V 6 bases and J 4 bases, with 12 bases left between them. Germline values: CDR1 SNHLY, CDR2 FYNNEI. The CDR3 totals 13 residues. The full variable domain, in which reference TRBV2 and TRBJ1-2 provide the parts outside the CDR3, is EPEVTQTPSHQVTQMGQEVILRCVPISNHLYFYWYRQILGQKVEFLVSFYNNEISEKSEIFDDQFSVERPDGSNFTLKIRSTKLEDSAMYFCASRGGHFYGYTFGSGTRLTVV.

This chain links TRBV27 with TRBJ1-2; TRBD1 aligns across 9 bases. The CDR3 totals 15 residues. V lost 6 bases to trimming and J lost 6 bases; unmatched junction nucleotides: 11. Germline V CDR1 and CDR2: MNHEY, SMNVEV (reference sequence). The CDR3 spells CASSQAGTGQDGYTF. For the CDR3, the DNA is TGTGCCAGCAGCCAAGCCGGGACAGGGCAGGATGGCTACACCTTC.

The chain recombines TRBV27 with TRBJ1-2, with D perhaps TRBD1 (6 bases). The CDR3 is 14 residues long. Germline V lookup: CDR1 MNHEY, CDR2 SMNVEV (reference sequence). V gave up 6 bases and J gave up 2 bases, with 13 bases separating them. CDR3 sequence (DNA): TGTGCCAGCAGCCAACGACAGGACAACTATGGCTACACCTTC. It codes for CASSQRQDNYGYTF.

J is TRBJ2-1 and V is TRBV7-2, with 8 bases aligning to TRBD2. This CDR3 has 15 residues. With 2 bases clipped from V and 4 bases from J, the junction kept 4 bases outside the gene matches. Germline values: CDR1 SGHTA, CDR2 FQGNSA. The CDR3 region is CASSLYGGVYNEQFF. CDR3 coding DNA: TGTGCCAGCAGCTTATACGGGGGGGTATACAATGAGCAGTTCTTC.

The chain is built from TRBV30 and TRBJ1-1; D might be TRBD1 (5 bases). The germline V gene has CDR1 GTSNPN and CDR2 SVGIG (reference sequence). The germline V and J ends were trimmed by 8 bases and 4 bases, with 20 bases remaining between them. The CDR3 has 14 residues. The DNA for the CDR3 is TGTGCCGGCAACGCAGGGTTTCCTACCACTGAAGCTTTCTTT. This gives the protein CAGNAGFPTTEAFF.

The chain joins TRBV5-4 to TRBJ1-1, with 8 bases lining up with TRBD1. CDR3 length: 15 residues. In germline, CDR1 is SGHNT, CDR2 YYREEE (reference sequence). Trimming at V came to 3 bases and at J to 1 base, leaving 5 bases not matched to a gene. CDR3 nucleotide sequence: TGTGCCAGCAGCTCCCGGACAGGGACGAACACTGAAGCTTTCTTT. Its translation is CASSSRTGTNTEAFF. Filled out from reference TRBV5-4 and TRBJ1-1, the complete variable domain reads ETGVTQSPTHLIKTRGQQVTLRCSSQSGHNTVSWYQQALGQGPQFIFQYYREEENGRGNFPPRFSGLQFPNYSSELNVNALELDDSALYLCASSSRTGTNTEAFFGQGTRLTVV.